This record concerns one TCR beta chain sequence. The data are from a study of T cells after yellow fever vaccination. Germline CDR1 reads PRHDT; CDR2 reads FYEKMQ (reference sequence). CDR3 length: 15 residues. V trimming: 5 bases; J trimming: 5 bases; junction bases outside the gene matches: 8. TCRdb reanalysed the 5' RACE reads using MiXCR and keeps one entry per CDR3 protein. The sample includes 300,000 or so distinct CDR3 sequences, 13% seen only once; the top ten take less than 0.55%. This clonotype was obtained from a man aged 25 to 40 who received the YFV17D yellow fever vaccine. The chain employs TRBV13 and TRBJ2-5, with 10 nucleotides matching TRBD1. The source was CD4+ T cells sorted from PBMCs, collected 45 days after the yellow fever booster vaccination. CDR3 sequence: CASSIGTGVQETQYF. The CDR3 region has the DNA TGTGCCAGCAGCATCGGGACAGGGGTTCAGGAGACCCAGTACTTC.